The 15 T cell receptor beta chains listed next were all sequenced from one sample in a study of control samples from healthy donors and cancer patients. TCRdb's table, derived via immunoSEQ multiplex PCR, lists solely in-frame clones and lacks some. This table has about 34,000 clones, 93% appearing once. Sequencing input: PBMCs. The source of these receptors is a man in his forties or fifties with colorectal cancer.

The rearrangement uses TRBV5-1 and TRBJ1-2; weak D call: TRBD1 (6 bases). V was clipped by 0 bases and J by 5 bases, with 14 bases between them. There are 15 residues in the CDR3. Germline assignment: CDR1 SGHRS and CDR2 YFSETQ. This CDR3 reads CASSLEVTGKYGYTF. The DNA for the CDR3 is TGCGCCAGCAGCTTGGAAGTAACAGGGAAATATGGCTACACCTTC.

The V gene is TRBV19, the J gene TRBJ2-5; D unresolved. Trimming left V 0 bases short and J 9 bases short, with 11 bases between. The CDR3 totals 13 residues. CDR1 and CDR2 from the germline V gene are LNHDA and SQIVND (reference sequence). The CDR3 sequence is CASSIEARMAQYF. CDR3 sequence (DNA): TGTGCCAGTAGTATAGAGGCCCGGATGGCCCAGTACTTC.

The CDR3 here is CASSEPLSGGALLNNEQFF. The CDR3 DNA sequence: TGTGCCAGCAGTGAACCCCTTAGCGGGGGGGCCCTATTAAACAATGAGCAGTTCTTC. This chain links TRBV2 with TRBJ2-1; 11 bases map to TRBD2. The V gene's germline CDR1 is SNHLY and CDR2 FYNNEI. The CDR3 spans 19 residues. Losses at the gene ends were 2 bases for V and 5 bases for J; bases not matched to a gene: 14.

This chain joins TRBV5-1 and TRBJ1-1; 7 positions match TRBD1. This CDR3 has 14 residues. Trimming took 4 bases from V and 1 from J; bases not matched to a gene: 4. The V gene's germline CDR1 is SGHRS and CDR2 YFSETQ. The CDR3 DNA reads TGCGCCAGCAGCCTCCAGGGGGGGAACACTGAAGCTTTCTTT. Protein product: CASSLQGGNTEAFF.

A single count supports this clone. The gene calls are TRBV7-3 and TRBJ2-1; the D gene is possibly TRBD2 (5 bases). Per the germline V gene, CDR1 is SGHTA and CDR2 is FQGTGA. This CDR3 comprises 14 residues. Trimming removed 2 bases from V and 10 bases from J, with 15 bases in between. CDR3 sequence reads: CASSLASAGGEQFF. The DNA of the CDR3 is TGTGCCAGCAGCTTAGCCAGCGCCGGCGGGGAGCAGTTCTTC. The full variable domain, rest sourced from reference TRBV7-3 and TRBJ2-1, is GAGVSQTPSNKVTEKGKYVELRCDPISGHTALYWYRQSLGQGPEFLIYFQGTGAADDSGLPNDRFFAVRPEGSVSTLKIQRTERGDSAVYLCASSLASAGGEQFFGPGTRLTVL.

CDR3 loop: CASSRGTGTNTGELFF. For the CDR3, the DNA is TGTGCCAGCAGCCGAGGGACAGGGACGAACACCGGGGAGCTGTTTTTT. The rearrangement joins TRBV3-1 (or the pseudogene TRBV3-2) to TRBJ2-2; 9 bases map to TRBD1. V trimming: 4 bases; J trimming: 0 bases; junction bases outside the gene matches: 3. The germline gives CDR1 LGHDT, CDR2 YNNKEL (reference sequence). This CDR3 is 16 amino acids long.

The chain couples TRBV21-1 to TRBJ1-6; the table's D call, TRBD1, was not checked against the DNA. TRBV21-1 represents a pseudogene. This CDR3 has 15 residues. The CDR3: CASSRGQPYNSPLHF. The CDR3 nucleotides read TGTGCCAGCAGCAGGGGACAGCCCTATAATTCACCCCTCCACTTT.

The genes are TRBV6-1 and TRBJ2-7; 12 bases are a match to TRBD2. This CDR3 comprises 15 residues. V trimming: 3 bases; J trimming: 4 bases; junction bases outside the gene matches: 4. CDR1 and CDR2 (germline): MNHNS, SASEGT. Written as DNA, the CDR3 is TGTGCCAGCAGTGATAGGACTAGCGGGGAGTACGAGCAGTACTTC. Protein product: CASSDRTSGEYEQYF.

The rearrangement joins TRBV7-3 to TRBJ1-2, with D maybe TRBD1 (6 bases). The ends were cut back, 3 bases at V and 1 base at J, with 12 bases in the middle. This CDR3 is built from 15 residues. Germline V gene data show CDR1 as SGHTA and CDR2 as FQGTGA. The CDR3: CASSLRQDINYGYTF. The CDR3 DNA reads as TGTGCCAGCAGCTTGCGACAGGACATTAACTATGGCTACACCTTC.

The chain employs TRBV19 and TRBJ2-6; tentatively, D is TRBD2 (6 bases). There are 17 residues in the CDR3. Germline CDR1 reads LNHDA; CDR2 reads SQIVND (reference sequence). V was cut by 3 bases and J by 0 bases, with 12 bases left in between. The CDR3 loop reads CASSIGRTISGANVLTF. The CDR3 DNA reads TGTGCCAGTAGTATTGGAAGGACTATCTCTGGGGCCAACGTCCTGACTTTC.

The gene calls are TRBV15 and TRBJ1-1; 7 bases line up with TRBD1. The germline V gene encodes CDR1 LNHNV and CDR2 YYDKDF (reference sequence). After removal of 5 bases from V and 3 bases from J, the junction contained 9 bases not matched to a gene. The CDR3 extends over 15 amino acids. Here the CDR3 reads CATSASEGAYTEAFF. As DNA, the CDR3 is TGTGCCACCAGCGCTTCGGAGGGGGCTTACACTGAAGCTTTCTTT.

DNA for the CDR3: TGTGCCAGCAGTGACCTCAGGCAGATTACGAACACTGAAGCTTTCTTT. Translation: CASSDLRQITNTEAFF. The rearrangement uses TRBV2 and TRBJ1-1; D not resolved. Trimming cost V 3 bases and J 1 base, with 15 bases left between them. There are 16 residues in the CDR3. Germline lookup yields CDR1 SNHLY and CDR2 FYNNEI.

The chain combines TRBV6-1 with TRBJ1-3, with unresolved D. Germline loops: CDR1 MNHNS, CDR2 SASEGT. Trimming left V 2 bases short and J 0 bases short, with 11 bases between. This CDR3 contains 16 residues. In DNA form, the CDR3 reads TGTGCCAGCAGTGAAAGAGGAACAGCCTCTGGAAACACCATATATTTT. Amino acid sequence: CASSERGTASGNTIYF.

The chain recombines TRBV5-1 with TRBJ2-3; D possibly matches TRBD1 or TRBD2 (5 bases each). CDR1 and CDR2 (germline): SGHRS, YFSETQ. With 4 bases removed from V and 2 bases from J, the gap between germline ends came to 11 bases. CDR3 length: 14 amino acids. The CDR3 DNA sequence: TGCGCCAGCAGCCCGGGACCTAACACAGATACGCAGTATTTT. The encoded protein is CASSPGPNTDTQYF.

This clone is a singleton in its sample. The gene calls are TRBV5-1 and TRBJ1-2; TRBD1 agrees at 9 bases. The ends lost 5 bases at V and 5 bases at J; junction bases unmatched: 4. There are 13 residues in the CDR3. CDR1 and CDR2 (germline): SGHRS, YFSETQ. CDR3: CASSQGQGYGYTF. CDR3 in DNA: TGCGCCAGCAGTCAGGGACAGGGTTATGGCTACACCTTC.